One sample yielded the 21 T cell receptor beta chains listed below, sequenced in a study of cytomegalovirus exposure and HLA in healthy donors. In the PCR, 60 Vbeta and 13 Jbeta primers were used. Method: immunoSEQ multiplex PCR; TCRdb's copy keeps in-frame clones and lacks some. The sample table sets out just under 65,000 clones. Material for sequencing was PBMCs. The origin of the receptors is a boy aged 10-17 years in good health and CMV-seronegative.

V and J are TRBV5-1 and TRBJ1-2, with D perhaps matching TRBD1 (6 bases). V shed 4 bases and J shed 7 bases, with 14 bases lying between them. The CDR3 is 13 residues long. CDR1 SGHRS and CDR2 YFSETQ come from the germline V gene. The CDR3, as DNA: TGCGCCAGCAGCCATGGACAGTCCGGTGGCTACACCTTC. This sequence encodes CASSHGQSGGYTF.

The J gene is TRBJ2-2, the V gene TRBV7-3; D might be TRBD1 (5 bases). V was cut by 3 bases and J by 4 bases, with 12 bases left in between. Germline lookup yields CDR1 SGHTA and CDR2 FQGTGA. The CDR3 consists of 15 residues. The DNA of the CDR3 is TGTGCCAGCAGCTTTATGACAGTCTCCACCGGGGAGCTGTTTTTT. Its protein product is CASSFMTVSTGELFF.

The chain combines TRBV30 with TRBJ1-1; unclear D gene. The CDR3 consists of 13 residues. The germline V gene has CDR1 GTSNPN and CDR2 SVGIG (reference sequence). V lost 1 base, J lost 4 bases, and 10 bases lay in between. This CDR3 reads CAWSGSGGTEAFF. CDR3 in DNA: TGTGCCTGGAGTGGCTCCGGAGGCACTGAAGCTTTCTTT.

The genes are TRBV19 and TRBJ2-1; D is perhaps TRBD1 (8 bases). This CDR3 is built from 17 residues. In germline, CDR1 is LNHDA, CDR2 SQIVND (reference sequence). Trimming took off 3 bases at V and 2 bases at J, with 17 bases between the two ends. CDR3 DNA: TGTGCCAGTAGTATTGGACAGGGAGGGAGTCCCTACAATGAGCAGTTCTTC. This translates into CASSIGQGGSPYNEQFF.

Concerning this clone: This specimen includes other DNA sequences encoding the same CDR3. The chain couples TRBV5-6 to TRBJ1-1, with no clear D. Germline V gene data show CDR1 as SGHDT and CDR2 as YYEEEE. The V gene lost 0 bases and the J gene lost 1 base, with 13 bases spanning the gap. CDR3 length: 16 amino acids. CDR3 loop: CASSLAGMGSNTEAFF. The CDR3 coding sequence is TGTGCCAGCAGCTTGGCCGGGATGGGCTCGAACACTGAAGCTTTCTTT.

The chain has TRBV15 and TRBJ2-1, with D perhaps TRBD2 (5 bases). The CDR3 loop spans 16 amino acids. V shed 1 base and J shed 5 bases, with 15 bases lying between them. Germline assignment: CDR1 LNHNV and CDR2 YYDKDF (reference sequence). The CDR3 DNA sequence: TGTGCCACCAGCAGAGGAGGAACTAGTAGGGACAATGAGCAGTTCTTC. This codes for CATSRGGTSRDNEQFF.

The V gene is TRBV2, the J gene TRBJ2-1; tentative D call: TRBD1 (6 bases). V was clipped by 4 bases and J by 4 bases, with 11 bases between them. The length of the CDR3 is 14 residues. The V gene's germline CDR1 is SNHLY and CDR2 FYNNEI. The CDR3 bases are TGTGCCAGCAGTGCTCCGGGGACATACAATGAGCAGTTCTTC. It encodes CASSAPGTYNEQFF.

This chain joins TRBV6-1 and TRBJ1-3, with TRBD1 matching 7 bases. The CDR3 covers 14 residues. V lost 6 bases to trimming and J lost 2 bases; unmatched junction nucleotides: 4. The V gene's germline CDR1 is MNHNS and CDR2 SASEGT. CDR3 sequence (DNA): TGTGCCAGCAGAGGTCAGGGGGCTGGAAACACCATATATTTT. Amino acid sequence: CASRGQGAGNTIYF.

The chain is built from TRBV19 and TRBJ1-1; the D is unclear. V lost 5 bases, J lost 6 bases, and 7 bases lay in between. CDR1 and CDR2 from the germline V gene are LNHDA and SQIVND (reference sequence). This CDR3 comprises 11 residues. The CDR3 here is CASSWQSEAFF. The CDR3, as DNA: TGTGCCAGTAGTTGGCAGTCTGAAGCTTTCTTT.

The rearrangement joins TRBV5-6 to TRBJ2-1, with TRBD2 matching over 13 bases. This CDR3 has 15 residues. CDR1 is SGHDT and CDR2 is YYEEEE in the germline V gene. V lost 4 bases to trimming and J lost 6 bases; unmatched junction nucleotides: 4. CDR3 residues: CASSRGTSGINEQFF. The CDR3 region has the DNA TGTGCCAGCAGCCGCGGGACTAGCGGGATCAATGAGCAGTTCTTC.

This chain links TRBV4-1 with TRBJ2-7; TRBD1 is a possible D gene (6 bases). V was clipped by 2 bases and J by 4 bases, with 12 bases between them. The CDR3 length is 14 residues. The germline V gene has CDR1 MGHRA and CDR2 YSYEKL. CDR3 DNA sequence: TGCGCCAGCAGCCAAACTTTTACAGGGTACGAGCAGTACTTC. As protein: CASSQTFTGYEQYF.

The chain combines TRBV9 with TRBJ1-1; 7 positions agree with TRBD1. Per germline, CDR1 SGDLS and CDR2 YYNGEE. This CDR3 has 13 amino acids. Germline trimming cut 0 bases from V and 7 bases from J; bases unmatched to any gene: 3. The CDR3 sequence is CASSVEGAGEAFF. In DNA form, the CDR3 reads TGTGCCAGCAGCGTAGAGGGGGCCGGTGAAGCTTTCTTT.

The V call is TRBV5-4, the J call TRBJ2-5, with TRBD2 matching 11 bases. The CDR3 sequence is 14 residues long. Germline lookup yields CDR1 SGHNT and CDR2 YYREEE (reference sequence). Losses at the gene ends were 5 bases for V and 3 bases for J; bases not matched to a gene: 3. The CDR3: CASSPGLAEETQYF. The CDR3 DNA follows: TGTGCCAGCAGTCCGGGACTAGCGGAAGAGACCCAGTACTTC.

This sequence joins TRBV7-9 and TRBJ2-5; 14 bases map to TRBD2. CDR1 is SEHNR and CDR2 is FQNEAQ in the germline V gene (reference sequence). V was pared by 5 bases and J by 4 bases, with 6 bases of the junction left unmatched. CDR3 length equals 16 residues. Written as DNA, the CDR3 is TGTGCCAGCAGCACCGGGACTAGCGGGGGCGTAGAGACCCAGTACTTC. Protein sequence: CASSTGTSGGVETQYF. The whole variable domain, remainder taken from reference TRBV7-9 and TRBJ2-5, is DTGVSQNPRHKITKRGQNVTFRCDPISEHNRLYWYRQTLGQGPEFLTYFQNEAQLEKSRLLSDRFSAERPKGSFSTLEIQRTEQGDSAMYLCASSTGTSGGVETQYFGPGTRLLVL.

The chain couples TRBV5-1 to TRBJ2-6; no firm D call. CDR3 size: 15 residues. Looked up from germline, CDR1 is SGHRS and CDR2 is YFSETQ. V shed 3 bases and J shed 4 bases, with 11 bases lying between them. CDR3 coding DNA: TGCGCCAGCAGCTCCGACATCTTAGGGGCCAACGTCCTGACTTTC. This codes for CASSSDILGANVLTF. The full variable domain, completed using reference TRBV5-1 and TRBJ2-6, is KAGVTQTPRYLIKTRGQQVTLSCSPISGHRSVSWYQQTPGQGLQFLFEYFSETQRNKGNFPGRFSGRQFSNSRSEMNVSTLELGDSALYLCASSSDILGANVLTFGAGSRLTVL.

For this clone: An end of the junction does not agree with germline; a read error may underlie this. This chain links TRBV30 with TRBJ1-2; 7 nucleotides agree with TRBD1. This CDR3 has 12 amino acids. Germline CDR1 GTSNPN, CDR2 SVGIG (reference sequence). In DNA form, the CDR3 reads TGTGCCTGGAGTGTACAAGAAGGGGGCTTCACCTTC. Amino acids: CAWSVQEGGFTF.

The J gene is TRBJ2-1, the V gene TRBV25-1, with 10 bases identical to TRBD1. The CDR3 sequence is 14 residues long. The trim removed 4 bases at V and 9 bases at J, leaving 6 bases unmatched. Germline CDR1 and CDR2: MGHDK and SYGVNS. For the CDR3, the DNA is TGTGCCAGCAGTGGCATGACAGGGGGCCTTGAGCAGTTCTTC. Amino acids: CASSGMTGGLEQFF.

The chain recombines TRBV30 with TRBJ1-1, with 7 nucleotides matching TRBD1. The CDR3 length is 15 residues. In germline, CDR1 is GTSNPN, CDR2 SVGIG (reference sequence). Trimming cost V 2 bases and J 2 bases; bases outside gene matches: 8. The CDR3 protein is CAWSKVGTVNTEAFF. The CDR3 DNA sequence: TGTGCCTGGAGTAAGGTCGGGACAGTAAACACTGAAGCTTTCTTT. Filled out from reference TRBV30 and TRBJ1-1, the complete variable domain reads SQTIHQWPATLVQPVGSPLSLECTVEGTSNPNLYWYRQAAGRGLQLLFYSVGIGQISSEVPQNLSASRPQDRQFILSSKKLLLSDSGFYLCAWSKVGTVNTEAFFGQGTRLTVV.

The V gene is TRBV5-1, the J gene TRBJ1-1; D not resolved. The germline V gene has CDR1 SGHRS and CDR2 YFSETQ. The CDR3 consists of 14 residues. Trimming stripped 1 base from V and 1 base from J, with 8 bases between. The CDR3 bases are TGCGCCAGCAGCTTGATGTGGCAGAACACTGAAGCTTTCTTT. Protein product: CASSLMWQNTEAFF.

The chain carries TRBV5-1 and TRBJ2-3; weak D call: TRBD2 (5 bases). The germline gives CDR1 SGHRS, CDR2 YFSETQ. Trimming took 2 bases from V and 0 from J, leaving 10 bases between them. CDR3 length: 15 residues. CDR3 coding DNA: TGCGCCAGCAGCTTACTAGACGGTAGCACAGATACGCAGTATTTT. The encoded protein is CASSLLDGSTDTQYF.

In nucleotides, the CDR3 is TGTGCCAGTAGTCCTCGACTAGGCACAGATACGCAGTATTTT. Translation gives CASSPRLGTDTQYF. This chain links TRBV19 with TRBJ2-3; TRBD2 might be the D (6 bases). Trimming removed 5 bases from V and 1 base from J, with 10 bases in between. This CDR3 is 14 amino acids long. The germline V gene has CDR1 LNHDA and CDR2 SQIVND (reference sequence).